Shown below are 14 T cell receptor beta chains from a single sample sequenced in a study of cytomegalovirus exposure and HLA in healthy donors. A multiplex PCR was run with 60 Vbeta primers and 13 Jbeta primers. The protocol was immunoSEQ multiplex PCR, while the TCRdb copy is restricted to in-frame clones and leaves out a portion. Of some 150,000 clones in the sample, 80% were seen once. Sequenced input: PBMCs. These receptors came from a man aged 18 to 30 in good health and CMV-seropositive.

The chain is built from TRBV5-4 and TRBJ2-1; TRBD2 matches 11 bases. CDR1 and CDR2 (germline): SGHNT, YYREEE (reference sequence). This CDR3 region has 13 residues. J lost 10 bases, V lost 2 bases, and 2 bases had no gene match. DNA of the CDR3: TGTGCCAGCAGCTTACTAGCGGGGGCCGAGCAGTTCTTC. This gives the protein CASSLLAGAEQFF.

The CDR3 region is CATLTGGPGPDTQYF. CDR3 sequence (DNA): TGTGCCACCTTAACAGGGGGCCCTGGCCCAGATACGCAGTATTTT. The chain has TRBV6-6 and TRBJ2-3; 9 bases align to TRBD1. Germline CDR1 MNHNY, CDR2 SVGAGI (reference sequence). CDR3 length: 15 residues. Losses at the gene ends were 10 bases for V and 4 bases for J; bases not matched to a gene: 12.

CDR3 amino acids: CASSPFPGTSGEETQYF. DNA for the CDR3: TGTGCCAGCAGCCCCTTCCCCGGGACTAGCGGAGAGGAGACCCAGTACTTC. This rearrangement joins TRBV14 to TRBJ2-5, with 11 bases aligning to TRBD2. The CDR3 covers 17 residues. Germline V gene data show CDR1 as SGHDN and CDR2 as FVKESK. The ends lost 4 bases at V and 5 bases at J; junction bases unmatched: 12.

The chain carries TRBV27 and TRBJ2-4; 7 positions agree with TRBD1. The trim removed 8 bases at V and 12 bases at J, leaving 10 bases unmatched. CDR1 and CDR2 from the germline V gene are MNHEY and SMNVEV (reference sequence). This CDR3 has 12 amino acids. For the CDR3, the DNA is TGTGCCAGCTCCGCGAGACAGGGAAGTCAGTACTTC. Translated: CASSARQGSQYF.

The chain links TRBV5-6 to TRBJ1-2; 8 bases fit TRBD1. The CDR3 sequence is 14 residues long. After removal of 0 bases from V and 4 bases from J, the junction contained 2 bases not matched to a gene. Germline V gene lookup returns CDR1 SGHDT and CDR2 YYEEEE. The CDR3 loop reads CASSLGQGAYGYTF. The CDR3 DNA reads TGTGCCAGCAGCTTGGGCCAGGGGGCCTATGGCTACACCTTC.

The chain carries TRBV7-2 and TRBJ1-1; 7 nucleotides align to TRBD1. The CDR3 covers 16 residues. The ends lost 1 base at V and 3 bases at J; junction bases unmatched: 8. The germline V gene has CDR1 SGHTA and CDR2 FQGNSA. CDR3 residues: CASSLVAGGRDTEAFF. The CDR3 nucleotides read TGTGCCAGCAGCTTAGTGGCAGGGGGAAGGGACACTGAAGCTTTCTTT.

The chain is built from TRBV19 and TRBJ2-7; 12 bases are a match to TRBD2. V trimming: 5 bases; J trimming: 5 bases; junction bases outside the gene matches: 13. This CDR3 comprises 17 residues. Germline V CDR1 and CDR2: LNHDA, SQIVND (reference sequence). The CDR3 DNA reads as TGTGCCAGTAGTCTCCGGACGCGACTAGCGGGAGCTCACGAGCAGTACTTC. Translation gives CASSLRTRLAGAHEQYF.

The chain carries TRBV29-1 and TRBJ2-3; 11 bases agree with TRBD2. The germline CDR1 and CDR2 sequences are SQVTM and ANQGSEA. The CDR3 has 14 amino acids. V shed 7 bases and J 3 bases; nucleotides not matched to a gene: 6. CDR3 loop: CSACTSGRTDTQYF. The CDR3 DNA follows: TGCAGCGCCTGTACTAGCGGGAGAACAGATACGCAGTATTTT.

This chain connects TRBV5-4 to TRBJ2-3; TRBD2 agrees at 9 bases. Germline V gene sequence: CDR1 SGHNT, CDR2 YYREEE (reference sequence). This CDR3 has 17 residues. After removal of 5 bases from V and 0 bases from J, the junction contained 10 bases not matched to a gene. The CDR3 is CASSSGTSQMSTDTQYF. CDR3 in DNA: TGTGCCAGCAGTTCCGGGACTAGCCAAATGAGCACAGATACGCAGTATTTT.

CDR3 residues: CATSRDHNGLNYGYTF. The CDR3 bases are TGTGCCACCAGCAGAGATCACAATGGACTCAACTATGGCTACACCTTC. The chain is built from TRBV15 and TRBJ1-2; D unclear. V lost 0 bases and J 2 bases, leaving 13 bases between the germline ends. The germline V gene encodes CDR1 LNHNV and CDR2 YYDKDF (reference sequence). This CDR3 is built from 16 residues.

V usage is TRBV25-1 and J usage is TRBJ2-1; 8 nucleotides align to TRBD1. Trimming at V came to 4 bases and at J to 9 bases, leaving 8 bases not matched to a gene. CDR1 and CDR2 from the germline V gene are MGHDK and SYGVNS. CDR3 size: 14 residues. CDR3 sequence reads: CASSGTGRPLEQFF. CDR3 DNA sequence: TGTGCCAGCAGTGGGACAGGGAGGCCTCTTGAGCAGTTCTTC.

The chain recombines TRBV5-6 with TRBJ2-3; 9 bases align to TRBD1. The CDR3 has 15 residues. Germline V gives CDR1 SGHDT, CDR2 YYEEEE. J was trimmed by 8 bases and V by 0 bases; bases with no gene match: 7. CDR3: CASSLGGQGRVTQYF. The CDR3 region has the DNA TGTGCCAGCAGCTTGGGGGGACAGGGAAGGGTTACGCAGTATTTT.

This clone was recorded once. The chain has TRBV2 and TRBJ2-7, with TRBD2 matching 8 bases. The J segment lost 1 base and the V segment lost 6 bases, leaving 8 bases of the junction unmatched. The CDR3 runs 15 residues. Germline assignment: CDR1 SNHLY and CDR2 FYNNEI. CDR3 DNA sequence: TGTGCCAGCAGGCCTACTAGCGGACAATCCTACGAGCAGTACTTC. Its translation is CASRPTSGQSYEQYF.

The chain employs TRBV5-1 and TRBJ1-1, with D hard to call. V was pared by 4 bases and J by 0 bases, with 7 bases between. Germline CDR1 reads SGHRS; CDR2 reads YFSETQ. The CDR3 runs 13 residues. CDR3 in amino acids: CASSRTMNTEAFF. The CDR3 DNA is TGCGCCAGCAGCCGTACTATGAACACTGAAGCTTTCTTT.